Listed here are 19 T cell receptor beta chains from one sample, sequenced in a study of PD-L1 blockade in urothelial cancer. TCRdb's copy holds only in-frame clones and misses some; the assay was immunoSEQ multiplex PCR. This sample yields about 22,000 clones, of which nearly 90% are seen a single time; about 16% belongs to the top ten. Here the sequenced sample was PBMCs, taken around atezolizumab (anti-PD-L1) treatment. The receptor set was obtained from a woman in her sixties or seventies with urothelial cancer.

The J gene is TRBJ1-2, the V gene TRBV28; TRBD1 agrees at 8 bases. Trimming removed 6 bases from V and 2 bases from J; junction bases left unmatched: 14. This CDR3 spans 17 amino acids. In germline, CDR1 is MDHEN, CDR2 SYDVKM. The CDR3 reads CASRQHIGQGANYGYTF. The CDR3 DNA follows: TGTGCCAGCAGGCAACATATCGGACAGGGCGCCAACTATGGCTACACCTTC.

The CDR3 protein is CATSRGGEAKNIQYF. CDR3 nucleotides: TGTGCCACCAGCAGAGGGGGGGAAGCCAAAAACATTCAGTACTTC. The chain links TRBV15 to TRBJ2-4; possibly TRBD2 for D (6 bases). The V and J ends lost 1 base and 0 bases respectively, with 7 bases between them. The CDR3 is made up of 15 amino acids. Germline assignment: CDR1 LNHNV and CDR2 YYDKDF (reference sequence).

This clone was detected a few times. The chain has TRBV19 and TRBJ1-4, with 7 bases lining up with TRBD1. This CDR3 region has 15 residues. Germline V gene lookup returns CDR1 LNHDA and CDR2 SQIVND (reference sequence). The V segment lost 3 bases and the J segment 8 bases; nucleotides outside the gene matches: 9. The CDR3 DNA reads TGTGCCAGTAGTATTGGAAGGAGGGGGCAGGAAAAACTGTTTTTT. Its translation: CASSIGRRGQEKLFF.

This CDR3 reads CASSYAQGAYEQYF. As DNA, the CDR3 is TGTGCCAGCAGTTACGCGCAGGGGGCCTACGAGCAGTACTTC. V and J are TRBV6-5 and TRBJ2-7, with TRBD1 matching 7 bases. The CDR3 contains 14 residues. V lost 2 bases to trimming and J lost 2 bases; unmatched junction nucleotides: 3. Germline V gene data show CDR1 as MNHEY and CDR2 as SVGAGI.

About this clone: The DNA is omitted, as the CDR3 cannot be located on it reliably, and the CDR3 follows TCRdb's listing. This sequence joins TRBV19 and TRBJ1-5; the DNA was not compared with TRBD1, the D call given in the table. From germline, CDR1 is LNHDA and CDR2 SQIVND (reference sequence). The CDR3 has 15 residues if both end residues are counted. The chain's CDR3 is CASPRDRGAISPSIF.

The DNA for the CDR3 is TGTGCCAGCAGCCGAACACCGATCGGACAGGGGGATTACGAGCAGTACTTC. This encodes CASSRTPIGQGDYEQYF. J is TRBJ2-7 and V is TRBV7-9, with 10 bases fitting TRBD1. V trimming: 5 bases; J trimming: 4 bases; junction bases outside the gene matches: 14. Per the germline V gene, CDR1 is SEHNR and CDR2 is FQNEAQ (reference sequence). This CDR3 comprises 17 residues.

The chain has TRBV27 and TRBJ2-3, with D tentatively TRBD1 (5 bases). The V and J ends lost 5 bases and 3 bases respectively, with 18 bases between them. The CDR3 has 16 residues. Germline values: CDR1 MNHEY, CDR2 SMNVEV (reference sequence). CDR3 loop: CASSTLGDRVTDTQYF. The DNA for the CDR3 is TGTGCCAGCAGTACCCTAGGGGATCGGGTGACAGATACGCAGTATTTT.

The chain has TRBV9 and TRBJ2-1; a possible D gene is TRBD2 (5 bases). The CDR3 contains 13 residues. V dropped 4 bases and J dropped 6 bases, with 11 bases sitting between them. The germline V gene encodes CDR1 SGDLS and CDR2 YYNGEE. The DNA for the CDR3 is TGTGCCAGCAGCAGACGGGGTACCAATGAGCAGTTCTTC. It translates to CASSRRGTNEQFF.

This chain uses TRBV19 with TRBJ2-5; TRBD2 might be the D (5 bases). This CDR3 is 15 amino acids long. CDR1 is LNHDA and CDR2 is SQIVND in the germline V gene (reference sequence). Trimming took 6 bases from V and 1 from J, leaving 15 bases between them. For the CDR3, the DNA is TGTGCCAGTAGGAGAGGGCAGGCCATCCAAGAGACCCAGTACTTC. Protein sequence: CASRRGQAIQETQYF.

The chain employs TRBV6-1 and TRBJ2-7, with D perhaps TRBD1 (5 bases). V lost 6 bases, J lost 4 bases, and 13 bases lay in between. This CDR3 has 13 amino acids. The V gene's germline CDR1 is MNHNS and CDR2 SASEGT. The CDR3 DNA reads TGTGCCAGCAGCGTTATGACAGTTTACGAGCAGTACTTC. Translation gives CASSVMTVYEQYF.

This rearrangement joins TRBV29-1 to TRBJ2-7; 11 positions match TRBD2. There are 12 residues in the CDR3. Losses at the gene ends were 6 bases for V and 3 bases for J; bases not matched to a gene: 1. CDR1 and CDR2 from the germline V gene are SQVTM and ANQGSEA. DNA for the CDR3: TGCAGCGTCGGGACTAGCGGCTACGAGCAGTACTTC. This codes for CSVGTSGYEQYF.

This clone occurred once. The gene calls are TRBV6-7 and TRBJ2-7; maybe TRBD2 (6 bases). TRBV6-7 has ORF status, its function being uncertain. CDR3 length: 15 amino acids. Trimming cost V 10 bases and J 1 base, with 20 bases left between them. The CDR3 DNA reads TGTGCCACCGCGGGCTCCCGGAGGGCGTCCTACGAGCAGTACTTC. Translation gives CATAGSRRASYEQYF.

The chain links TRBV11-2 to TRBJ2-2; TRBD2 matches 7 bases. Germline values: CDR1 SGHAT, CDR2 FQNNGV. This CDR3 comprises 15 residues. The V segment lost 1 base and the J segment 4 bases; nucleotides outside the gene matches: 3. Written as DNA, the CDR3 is TGTGCCAGCAGCTTAGTAGGCGGGAGCACCGGGGAGCTGTTTTTT. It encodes CASSLVGGSTGELFF. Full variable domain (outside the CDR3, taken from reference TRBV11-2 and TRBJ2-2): EAGVAQSPRYKIIEKRQSVAFWCNPISGHATLYWYQQILGQGPKLLIQFQNNGVVDDSQLPKDRFSAERLKGVDSTLKIQPAKLEDSAVYLCASSLVGGSTGELFFGEGSRLTVL.

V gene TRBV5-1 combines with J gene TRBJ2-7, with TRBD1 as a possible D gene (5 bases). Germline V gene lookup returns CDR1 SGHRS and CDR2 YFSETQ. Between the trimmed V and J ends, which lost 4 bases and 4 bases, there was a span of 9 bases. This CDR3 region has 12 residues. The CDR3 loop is CASSGNRYEQYF. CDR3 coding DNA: TGCGCCAGCAGCGGAAACAGGTACGAGCAGTACTTC.

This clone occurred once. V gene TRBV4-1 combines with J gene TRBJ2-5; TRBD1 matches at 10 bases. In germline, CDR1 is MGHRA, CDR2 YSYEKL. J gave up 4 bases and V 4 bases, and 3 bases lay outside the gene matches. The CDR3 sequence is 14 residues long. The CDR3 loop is CASSRRTGGETQYF. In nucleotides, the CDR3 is TGCGCCAGCAGCCGACGGACAGGGGGAGAGACCCAGTACTTC.

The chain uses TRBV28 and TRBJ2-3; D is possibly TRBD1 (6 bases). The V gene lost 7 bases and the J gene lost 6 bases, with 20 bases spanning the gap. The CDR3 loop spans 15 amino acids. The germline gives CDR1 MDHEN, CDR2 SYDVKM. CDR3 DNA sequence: TGTGCCAGCATGGGTAGGGGGACGGCGGAGGATACGCAGTATTTT. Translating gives CASMGRGTAEDTQYF.

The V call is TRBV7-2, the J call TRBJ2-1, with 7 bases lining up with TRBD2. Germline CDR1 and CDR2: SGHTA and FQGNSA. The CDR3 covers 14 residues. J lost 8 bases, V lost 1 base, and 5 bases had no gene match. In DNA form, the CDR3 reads TGTGCCAGCAGCTTAGAGGGAGGGCCGGATGAGCAGTTCTTC. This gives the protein CASSLEGGPDEQFF.

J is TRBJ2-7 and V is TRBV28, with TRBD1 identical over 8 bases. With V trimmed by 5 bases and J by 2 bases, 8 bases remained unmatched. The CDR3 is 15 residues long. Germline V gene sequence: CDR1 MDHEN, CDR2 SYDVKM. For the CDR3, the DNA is TGTGCCAGCAGTACGGGGACAGGCGGGGCCTACGAGCAGTACTTC. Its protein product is CASSTGTGGAYEQYF.

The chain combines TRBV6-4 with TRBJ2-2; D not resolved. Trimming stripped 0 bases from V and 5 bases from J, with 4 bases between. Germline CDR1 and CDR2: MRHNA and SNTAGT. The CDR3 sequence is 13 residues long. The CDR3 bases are TGTGCCAGCAGTGACTCACAAACCGGGGAGCTGTTTTTT. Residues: CASSDSQTGELFF.